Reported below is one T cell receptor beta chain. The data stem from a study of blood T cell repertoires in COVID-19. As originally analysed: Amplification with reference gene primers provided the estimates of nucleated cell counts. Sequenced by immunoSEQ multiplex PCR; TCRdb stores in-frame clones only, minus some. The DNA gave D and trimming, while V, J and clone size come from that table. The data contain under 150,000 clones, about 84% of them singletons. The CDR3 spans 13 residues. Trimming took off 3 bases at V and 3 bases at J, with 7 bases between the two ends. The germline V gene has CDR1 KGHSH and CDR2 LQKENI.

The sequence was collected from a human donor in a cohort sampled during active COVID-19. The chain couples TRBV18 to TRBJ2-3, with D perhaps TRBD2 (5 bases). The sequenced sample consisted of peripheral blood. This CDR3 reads CASSPEETDTQYF. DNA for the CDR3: TGTGCCAGCTCACCGGAGGAGACAGATACGCAGTATTTT.